This TCR beta chain was profiled in a study of blood T cell repertoires in COVID-19. Study in general: Samples representing acute and convalescent COVID-19 were sourced from the United States, Italy and Spain. Sources were T cells, B-cell-depleted T cells, or PBMCs; the material itself was cDNA or gDNA.

Libraries were prepared by immunoSEQ multiplex PCR; TCRdb keeps only in-frame clonotypes and omits some of them. The sample has some 260,000 clones, 80% to 90% seen once; the top ten hold about 1.3%. This clonotype was sampled from a man older than 75 with acute or convalescent COVID-19. Sequenced: peripheral blood.

The CDR3, as DNA: TGTGCCAGCAGCTCACTGGGAGGGACTGAAGCTTTCTTT. Protein sequence: CASSSLGGTEAFF. This chain uses TRBV7-2 with TRBJ1-1; D gene unclear. CDR3 size: 13 residues. The germline V gene encodes CDR1 SGHTA and CDR2 FQGNSA. With 4 bases removed from V and 5 bases from J, the gap between germline ends came to 11 bases.